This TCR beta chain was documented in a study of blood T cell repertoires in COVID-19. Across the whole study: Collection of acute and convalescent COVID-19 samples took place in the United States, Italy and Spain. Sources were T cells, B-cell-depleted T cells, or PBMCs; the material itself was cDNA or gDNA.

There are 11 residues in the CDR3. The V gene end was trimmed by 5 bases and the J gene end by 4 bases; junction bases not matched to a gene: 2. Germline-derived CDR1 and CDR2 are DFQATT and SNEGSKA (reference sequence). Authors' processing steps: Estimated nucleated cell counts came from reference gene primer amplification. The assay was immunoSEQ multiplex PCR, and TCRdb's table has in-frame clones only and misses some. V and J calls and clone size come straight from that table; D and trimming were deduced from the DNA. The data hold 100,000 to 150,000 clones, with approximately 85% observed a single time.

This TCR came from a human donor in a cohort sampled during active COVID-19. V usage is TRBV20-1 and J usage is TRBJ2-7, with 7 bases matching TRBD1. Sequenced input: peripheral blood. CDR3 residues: CSASTGYEQYF. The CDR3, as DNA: TGCAGTGCTTCGACAGGGTACGAGCAGTACTTC.